Below are 13 T cell receptor beta chains sequenced from a single sample in a study of monozygotic twins with inflammatory bowel disease. TCRdb re-called the 5' RACE reads and gives one entry per CDR3 protein, without DNA. Here the sample table reports approximately 390,000 distinct CDR3 sequences. The sample was blood. The receptors originated from a human donor with ulcerative colitis or Crohn's disease, or a healthy co-twin of an affected twin (not recorded which).

The chain joins TRBV5-1 to TRBJ2-4; lacking DNA, the TRBD1 call made by TCRdb goes unchecked. This CDR3 spans 13 amino acids. Germline CDR1 reads SGHRS; CDR2 reads YFSETQ. The CDR3 reads CASSSEGGNIQYF.

The CDR3 sequence: CASSYKGDTQYF. The J gene is TRBJ2-3, the V gene TRBV6-6; TCRdb designates TRBD1, a call that cannot be tested without DNA. Germline loops: CDR1 MNHNY, CDR2 SVGAGI (reference sequence). CDR3 length: 12 amino acids.

The CDR3 spells CAIREPGQGPGYGYTF. This chain connects TRBV10-3 to TRBJ1-2; there is no DNA to check the TCRdb D call of TRBD1. The CDR3 is 16 amino acids. Germline loops: CDR1 ENHRY, CDR2 SYGVKD.

This chain uses TRBV7-4 with TRBJ1-3. The CDR3 spans 15 residues. Germline V gene sequence: CDR1 SGHVT, CDR2 SQSDAQ. CDR3 region: CASHGGGNSGNTIYF.

This chain joins TRBV20-1 and TRBJ2-5. The germline CDR1 and CDR2 sequences are DFQATT and SNEGSKA (reference sequence). This CDR3 has 12 residues. CDR3 sequence: CSAQSDWGTQYF.

This chain uses TRBV4-1 with TRBJ2-1. Per the germline V gene, CDR1 is MGHRA and CDR2 is YSYEKL. This CDR3 spans 14 amino acids. The CDR3 sequence: CASSQGLSYNEQFF.

This chain connects TRBV12-3 or TRBV12-4 to TRBJ1-2; with no DNA, the TCRdb D assignment of TRBD1 cannot be verified. This CDR3 spans 14 amino acids. CDR3 loop: CASRGTGSNYGYTF.

The chain combines TRBV4-3 with TRBJ2-1. The CDR3 extends over 12 amino acids. Germline V gives CDR1 LGHNA, CDR2 YSLEER. The CDR3 protein is CASSQVEGEQFF.

The chain couples TRBV3-1 to TRBJ2-5; TCRdb gives TRBD2 as the D gene, but with no DNA this cannot be confirmed. This CDR3 spans 19 amino acids. Germline V lookup: CDR1 LGHDT, CDR2 YNNKEL (reference sequence). The CDR3 loop reads CASSQDSGTSGRPGETQYF.

This chain uses TRBV5-1 with TRBJ2-3. Per germline, CDR1 SGHRS and CDR2 YFSETQ. The CDR3 extends over 12 amino acids. CDR3 in amino acids: CASRSGTDTQYF. Full variable domain (rest looked up from reference TRBV5-1 and TRBJ2-3): KAGVTQTPRYLIKTRGQQVTLSCSPISGHRSVSWYQQTPGQGLQFLFEYFSETQRNKGNFPGRFSGRQFSNSRSEMNVSTLELGDSALYLCASRSGTDTQYFGPGTRLTVL.

The chain joins TRBV30 to TRBJ2-7. The CDR3 runs 13 residues. Germline-derived CDR1 and CDR2 are GTSNPN and SVGIG (reference sequence). The CDR3 loop reads CAWSVKGAYEQYF.

The chain has TRBV27 and TRBJ2-2. The CDR3 sequence is 15 residues long. The germline CDR1 and CDR2 sequences are MNHEY and SMNVEV (reference sequence). CDR3 amino acids: CASSLIGYHSGELFF.

This chain links TRBV7-9 with TRBJ1-4. The CDR3 spans 11 residues. Germline assignment: CDR1 SEHNR and CDR2 FQNEAQ (reference sequence). The CDR3: CASSSWEKLFF.